This entry describes one TCR beta chain. Its antigen is not identified. The sample comes from a study of T cells in Graves' hyperthyroidism and ophthalmopathy. Study summary: The initial diagnosis was the point when peripheral blood was collected, ahead of any treatment.

General study points: Stable hyperthyroidism was told apart from ophthalmopathy by a model built on 13 V-J features.

Amplification of TCR beta CDR3 regions was performed using RNA transcripts as template. The primer set for the first-round RT-PCR of the TCR CDR3 was HTBI. TCRdb processed the multiplex PCR reads anew with MiXCR; each CDR3 protein has one entry. The data hold 270,000 or so distinct CDR3 sequences, with about 25% observed a single time. Any patient presenting with uncontrolled infection, other autoimmune disease, pregnancy or lactation was left out. This clonotype was obtained from a man aged 35 to 55 with Graves' hyperthyroidism that later progressed to Graves' ophthalmopathy. The sequenced sample was blood.

CDR3 amino acids: CASSYYSGQGGNTIYF. CDR3 in DNA: TGTGCCAGCAGCTATTATTCGGGACAGGGGGGAAACACCATATATTTT. V and J are TRBV5-4 and TRBJ1-3; 10 bases align to TRBD1. The CDR3 has 16 residues. CDR1 and CDR2 (germline): SGHNT, YYREEE (reference sequence). V shed 3 bases and J 4 bases; nucleotides not matched to a gene: 7.